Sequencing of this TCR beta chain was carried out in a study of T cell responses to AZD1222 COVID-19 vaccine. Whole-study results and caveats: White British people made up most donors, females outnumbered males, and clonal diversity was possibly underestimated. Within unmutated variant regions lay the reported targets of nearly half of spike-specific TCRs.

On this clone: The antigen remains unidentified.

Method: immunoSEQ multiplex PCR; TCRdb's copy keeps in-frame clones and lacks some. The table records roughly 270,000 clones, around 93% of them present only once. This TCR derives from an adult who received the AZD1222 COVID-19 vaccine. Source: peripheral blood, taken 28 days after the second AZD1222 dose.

In DNA, the CDR3 is TGTGCCAGCAGCCAGGGACTATCCATCTCCTACGAGCAGTACTTC. It specifies CASSQGLSISYEQYF. J is TRBJ2-7 and V is TRBV7-2, with 7 nucleotides matching TRBD2. The CDR3 totals 15 residues. CDR1 is SGHTA, CDR2 FQGNSA, per germline. V lost 5 bases, J lost 0 bases, and 7 bases stayed unmatched.